This T cell receptor (beta chain) was observed in a study of T-cell reconstitution after alpha-beta-depleted transplantation in children. General study points: Once a year had passed after transplant, T-cell counts and diversity came mostly from newly produced T cells. After transplant, at about two months, alpha-beta T cells were reportedly derived from several hundred expanded graft clones. The origin of high day-60 TCRbeta diversity in some patients lay in surviving recipient T cells and thymic progenitors.

The CDR3 runs 15 residues. CDR1 DFQATT and CDR2 SNEGSKA come from the germline V gene (reference sequence). V gave up 1 base and J gave up 5 bases; unmatched junction bases: 8. Regarding this clonotype: Its cognate antigen is unknown.

The authors prepared the TCRbeta library with unique molecular identifiers. TCRdb used MiXCR to reprocess the PCR reads, holding one entry per CDR3 protein. The sample lists about 470,000 distinct CDR3 sequences, over 40% occurring once. The sequencing used PBMCs, collected before TCRalphabeta/CD19-depleted stem cell transplant. V and J are TRBV20-1 and TRBJ2-5, with 9 bases lining up with TRBD1. The receptor comes from a girl aged 2 to 9 with aplastic anemia, due to receive a stem cell transplant. CDR3 region: CSARAPGTGRETQYF. CDR3 bases: TGCAGTGCTAGAGCCCCCGGGACAGGGAGGGAGACCCAGTACTTC.